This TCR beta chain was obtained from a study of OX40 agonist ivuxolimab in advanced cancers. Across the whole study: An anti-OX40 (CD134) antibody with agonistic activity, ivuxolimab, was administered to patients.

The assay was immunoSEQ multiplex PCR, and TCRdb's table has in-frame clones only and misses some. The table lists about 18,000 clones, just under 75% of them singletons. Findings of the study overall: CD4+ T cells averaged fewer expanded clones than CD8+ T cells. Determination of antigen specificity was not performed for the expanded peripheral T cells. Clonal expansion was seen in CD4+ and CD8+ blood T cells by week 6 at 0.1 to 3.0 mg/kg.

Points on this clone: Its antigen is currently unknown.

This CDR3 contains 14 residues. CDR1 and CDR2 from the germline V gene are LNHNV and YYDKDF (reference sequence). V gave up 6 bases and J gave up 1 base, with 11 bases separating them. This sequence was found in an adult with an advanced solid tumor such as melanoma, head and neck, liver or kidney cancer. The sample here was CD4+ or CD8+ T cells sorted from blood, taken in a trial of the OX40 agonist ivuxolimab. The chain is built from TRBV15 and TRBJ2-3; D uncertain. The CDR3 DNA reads TGTGCCACCAGTAATAGAGTGGGCACAGATACGCAGTATTTT. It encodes CATSNRVGTDTQYF.